These T cell receptor beta chains were read from a single sample in a study of T cells in Graves' hyperthyroidism and ophthalmopathy. TCRdb re-called the multiplex PCR reads through MiXCR, storing one row per CDR3 protein. The table has around 600,000 distinct CDR3 sequences, about 15% seen once. Sequenced: blood. These receptors were obtained from a woman in her thirties with Graves' hyperthyroidism. CDR3s include the opening cysteine and the closing phenylalanine or tryptophan. D genes are given only for firm matches. Expanded clones are given a class, and other clones once, few, many or no size at all.

J gene,clone size,V gene,D gene,CDR3 protein,CDR3 DNA
TRBJ2-1,many,TRBV5-1,TRBD2,CASSLRLAGGHDNEQFF,TGCGCCAGCAGCTTGCGACTAGCGGGAGGGCATGACAATGAGCAGTTCTTC
TRBJ2-5,few,TRBV2,-,CASILETQYF,TGTGCCAGCATACTGGAGACCCAGTACTTC
TRBJ2-1,many,TRBV7-2,TRBD2,CASSLGTSGEGDEQFF,TGTGCCAGCAGCTTAGGGACTAGCGGGGAGGGGGATGAGCAGTTCTTC
TRBJ2-7,many,TRBV20-1,TRBD1,CSAVVDRGLYEQYF,TGCAGTGCTGTCGTTGACAGGGGGCTCTACGAGCAGTACTTC
TRBJ2-5,many,TRBV30,TRBD1,CAWRGGQPQETQYF,TGTGCCTGGAGAGGGGGACAGCCGCAAGAGACCCAGTACTTC
TRBJ2-1,many,TRBV11-2,TRBD2,CASSYGTSGHNEQFF,TGTGCCAGCAGCTACGGGACTAGCGGACACAATGAGCAGTTCTTC
TRBJ2-3,many,TRBV20-1,-,CSARPPAGTDTQYF,TGCAGTGCTAGGCCCCCGGCTGGCACAGATACGCAGTATTTT
TRBJ2-7,-,TRBV14,-,CASSRPGHYEQYF,TGTGCCAGCAGCCGCCCGGGGCACTACGAGCAGTACTTC
TRBJ2-3,once,TRBV20-1,TRBD2,CSASNLAGGTDTQYF,TGCAGTGCTAGTAATCTAGCGGGGGGTACAGATACGCAGTATTTT
TRBJ2-7,few,TRBV27,-,CASSYQDSTYEQYF,TGTGCCAGCAGTTACCAGGATTCTACCTACGAGCAGTACTTC
TRBJ1-3,many,TRBV9,-,CASSERDGRNTIYF,TGTGCCAGCAGCGAACGGGACGGAAGAAACACCATATATTTT